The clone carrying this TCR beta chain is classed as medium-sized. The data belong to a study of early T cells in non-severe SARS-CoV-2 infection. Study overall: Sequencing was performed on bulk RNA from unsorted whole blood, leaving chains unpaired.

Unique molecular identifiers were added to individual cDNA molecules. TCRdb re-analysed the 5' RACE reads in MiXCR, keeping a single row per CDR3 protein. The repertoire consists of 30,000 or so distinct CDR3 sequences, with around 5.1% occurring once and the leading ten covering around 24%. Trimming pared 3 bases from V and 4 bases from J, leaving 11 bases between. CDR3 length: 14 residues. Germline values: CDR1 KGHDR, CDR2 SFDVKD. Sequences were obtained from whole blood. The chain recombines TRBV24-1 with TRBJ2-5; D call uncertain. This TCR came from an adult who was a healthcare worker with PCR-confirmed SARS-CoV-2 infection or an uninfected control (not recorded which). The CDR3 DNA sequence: TGTGCCACCAGTGATGGCCCGTTTTTAGAGACCCAGTACTTC. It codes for CATSDGPFLETQYF.